This T cell receptor beta chain was found in a study of cytomegalovirus exposure and HLA in healthy donors. The V gene's germline CDR1 is SGHTA and CDR2 FQGNSA. The CDR3 spans 15 residues. The V gene end was trimmed by 4 bases and the J gene end by 0 bases; junction bases not matched to a gene: 6. The PCR employed 60 Vbeta primers together with 13 Jbeta primers. The table came from immunoSEQ multiplex PCR; TCRdb's copy has only in-frame clones and leaves some out. The repertoire holds about 160,000 clones, with 85% as singletons. The chain joins TRBV7-2 to TRBJ2-7; 7 bases align to TRBD1. This receptor was obtained from a boy aged 2 to 10 in good health and CMV-seronegative. The sample was PBMCs. In DNA form, the CDR3 reads TGTGCCAGCAGCTCGCCGGGACAGAGCTCCTACGAGCAGTACTTC. Protein sequence: CASSSPGQSSYEQYF.